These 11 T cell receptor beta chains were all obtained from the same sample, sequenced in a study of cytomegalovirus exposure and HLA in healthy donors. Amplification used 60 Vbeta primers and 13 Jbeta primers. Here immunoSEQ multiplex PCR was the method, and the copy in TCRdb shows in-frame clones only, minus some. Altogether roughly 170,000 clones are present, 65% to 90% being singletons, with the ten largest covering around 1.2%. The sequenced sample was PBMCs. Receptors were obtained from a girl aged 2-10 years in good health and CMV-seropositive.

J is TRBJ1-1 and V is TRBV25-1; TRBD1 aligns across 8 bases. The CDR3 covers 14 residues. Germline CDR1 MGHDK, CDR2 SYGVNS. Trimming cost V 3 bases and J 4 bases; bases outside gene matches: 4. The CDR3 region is CASSDRGRITEAFF. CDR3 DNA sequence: TGTGCCAGCAGTGACAGGGGGCGAATCACTGAAGCTTTCTTT.

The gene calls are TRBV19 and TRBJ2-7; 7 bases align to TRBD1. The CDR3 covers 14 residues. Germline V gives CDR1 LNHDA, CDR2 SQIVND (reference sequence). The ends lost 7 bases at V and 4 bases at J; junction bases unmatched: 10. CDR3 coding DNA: TGTGCCAGTACGATAAGAAACAGGGGTTACGAGCAGTACTTC. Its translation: CASTIRNRGYEQYF. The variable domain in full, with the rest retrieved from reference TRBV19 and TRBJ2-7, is DGGITQSPKYLFRKEGQNVTLSCEQNLNHDAMYWYRQDPGQGLRLIYYSQIVNDFQKGDIAEGYSVSREKKESFPLTVTSAQKNPTAFYLCASTIRNRGYEQYFGPGTRLTVT.

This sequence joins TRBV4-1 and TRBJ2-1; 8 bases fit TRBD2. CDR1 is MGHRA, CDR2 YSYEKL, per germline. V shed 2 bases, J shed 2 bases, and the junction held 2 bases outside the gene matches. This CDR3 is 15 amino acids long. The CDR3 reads CASSQSGGTYNEQFF. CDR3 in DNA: TGCGCCAGCAGCCAAAGCGGGGGCACCTACAATGAGCAGTTCTTC.

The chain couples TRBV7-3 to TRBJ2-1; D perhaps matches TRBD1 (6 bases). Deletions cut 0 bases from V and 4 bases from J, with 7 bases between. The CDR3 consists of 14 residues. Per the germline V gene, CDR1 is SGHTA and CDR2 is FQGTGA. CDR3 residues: CASSLTGQYNEQFF. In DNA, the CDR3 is TGTGCCAGCAGCTTAACTGGACAGTACAATGAGCAGTTCTTC.

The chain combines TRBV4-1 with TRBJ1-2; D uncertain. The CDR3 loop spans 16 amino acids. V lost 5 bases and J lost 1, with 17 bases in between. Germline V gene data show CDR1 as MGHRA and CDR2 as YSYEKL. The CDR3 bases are TGCGCCAGCAGCACCCGTGGCGGCGGTGGTAACTATGGCTACACCTTC. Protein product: CASSTRGGGGNYGYTF.

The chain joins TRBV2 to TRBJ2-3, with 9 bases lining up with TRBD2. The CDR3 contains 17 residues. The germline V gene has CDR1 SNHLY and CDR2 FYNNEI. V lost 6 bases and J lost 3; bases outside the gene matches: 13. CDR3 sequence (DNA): TGTGCCAGCAGCCCGTCGCGGGGGGGCCTAGGAACAGATACGCAGTATTTT. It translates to CASSPSRGGLGTDTQYF.

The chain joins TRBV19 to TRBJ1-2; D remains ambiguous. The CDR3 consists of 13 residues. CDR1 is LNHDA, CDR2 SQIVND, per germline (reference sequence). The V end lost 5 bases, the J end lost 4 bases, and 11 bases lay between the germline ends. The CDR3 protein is CASSPSRGYGYTF. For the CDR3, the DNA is TGTGCCAGTAGTCCCAGCAGAGGCTATGGCTACACCTTC.

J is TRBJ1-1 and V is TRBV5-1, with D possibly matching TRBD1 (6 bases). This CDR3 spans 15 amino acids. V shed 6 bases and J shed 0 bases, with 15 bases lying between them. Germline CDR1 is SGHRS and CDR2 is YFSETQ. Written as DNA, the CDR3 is TGCGCCAGCACCCGGCGGGGGGCAGTGAACACTGAAGCTTTCTTT. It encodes CASTRRGAVNTEAFF.

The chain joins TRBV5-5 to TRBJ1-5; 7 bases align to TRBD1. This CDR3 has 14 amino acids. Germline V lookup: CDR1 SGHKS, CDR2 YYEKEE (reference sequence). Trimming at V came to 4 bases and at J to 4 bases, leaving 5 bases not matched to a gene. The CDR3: CASSPGQPNQPQHF. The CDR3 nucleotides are TGTGCCAGCAGCCCGGGACAGCCTAATCAGCCCCAGCATTTT. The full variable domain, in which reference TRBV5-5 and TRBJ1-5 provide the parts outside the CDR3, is DAGVTQSPTHLIKTRGQQVTLRCSPISGHKSVSWYQQVLGQGPQFIFQYYEKEERGRGNFPDRFSARQFPNYSSELNVNALLLGDSALYLCASSPGQPNQPQHFGDGTRLSIL.

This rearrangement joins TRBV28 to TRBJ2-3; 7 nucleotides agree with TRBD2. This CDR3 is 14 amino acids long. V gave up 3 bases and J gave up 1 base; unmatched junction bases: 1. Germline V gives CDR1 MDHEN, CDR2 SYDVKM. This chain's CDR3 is CASSFREGTDTQYF. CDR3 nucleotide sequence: TGTGCCAGCAGTTTCCGGGAGGGCACAGATACGCAGTATTTT.

The CDR3: CATQGAEGSNQPQHF. For the CDR3, the DNA is TGTGCCACACAGGGGGCGGAGGGAAGCAATCAGCCCCAGCATTTT. The genes are TRBV25-1 and TRBJ1-5; 9 positions agree with TRBD1. CDR1 MGHDK and CDR2 SYGVNS come from the germline V gene. The CDR3 is 15 amino acids. V gave up 10 bases and J gave up 1 base; unmatched junction bases: 8. Looking up the rest from reference TRBV25-1 and TRBJ1-5 gives the full variable domain: EADIYQTPRYLVIGTGKKITLECSQTMGHDKMYWYQQDPGMELHLIHYSYGVNSTEKGDLSSESTVSRIRTEHFPLTLESARPSHTSQYLCATQGAEGSNQPQHFGDGTRLSIL.